Presented here are 30 T cell receptor beta chains from one specimen sequenced in a study of CD8 T cells in Susac syndrome. About 0.45 to 1 ug RNA was reverse transcribed with random hexamers. TCRdb re-derived calls from the immunoSEQ multiplex PCR reads in MiXCR, one entry per CDR3 protein. The table records some 300,000 distinct CDR3 sequences, about 89% of them present only once. The sequenced sample was CD8+ T cells from PBMCs. The receptors shown here come from a human donor with multiple sclerosis.

The rearrangement uses TRBV19 and TRBJ2-1; TRBD2 matches at 7 bases. Germline CDR1 is LNHDA and CDR2 is SQIVND (reference sequence). Trimming at V came to 7 bases and at J to 2 bases, leaving 17 bases not matched to a gene. CDR3 length equals 18 residues. The CDR3 sequence: CASTSNPGGGSAYNEQFF. The CDR3, as DNA: TGTGCCAGTACCAGCAACCCAGGTGGCGGGAGCGCCTACAATGAGCAGTTCTTC.

The sample holds one count of this clonotype. The chain uses TRBV12-5 and TRBJ2-5; D perhaps matches TRBD1 (6 bases). Germline-derived CDR1 and CDR2 are LGHNT and FRNRAP. CDR3 length: 16 amino acids. Between the trimmed V and J ends, which lost 6 bases and 1 base, there was a span of 18 bases. The CDR3 DNA sequence: TGTGCTAGTGGATTGACCTCGACAGGCGCCCAAGAGACCCAGTACTTC. This encodes CASGLTSTGAQETQYF.

The CDR3 protein is CAWSVRFRPATNEKLFF. The CDR3 bases are TGTGCCTGGAGTGTACGTTTTAGGCCCGCAACTAATGAAAAACTGTTTTTT. The genes are TRBV30 and TRBJ1-4; D is unclear. The CDR3 extends over 17 amino acids. V dropped 0 bases and J dropped 0 bases, with 14 bases sitting between them. Germline V gene sequence: CDR1 GTSNPN, CDR2 SVGIG (reference sequence).

This clonotype appeared once. The chain is built from TRBV4-2 and TRBJ2-7; 10 bases agree with TRBD1. Germline V gives CDR1 LGHNA, CDR2 YNFKEQ. The CDR3 is 15 amino acids. V lost 4 bases, J lost 3 bases, and 6 bases stayed unmatched. In DNA form, the CDR3 reads TGTGCCAGCAGCCCGAGACAGGGGGCTTTCTACGAGCAGTACTTC. It codes for CASSPRQGAFYEQYF.

The J gene is TRBJ1-1, the V gene TRBV10-3, with D hard to call. With 11 bases removed from V and 0 bases from J, the gap between germline ends came to 16 bases. The V gene's germline CDR1 is ENHRY and CDR2 SYGVKD. The CDR3 is made up of 14 amino acids. CDR3 protein: CASLGGGMNTEAFF. In DNA, the CDR3 is TGTGCCTCTCTGGGCGGCGGGATGAACACTGAAGCTTTCTTT.

This clonotype showed up just once. The chain recombines TRBV7-9 with TRBJ1-5; D perhaps matches TRBD1 (5 bases). Germline CDR1 is SEHNR and CDR2 is FQNEAQ (reference sequence). V gave up 3 bases and J gave up 0 bases, with 6 bases separating them. The CDR3 has 14 amino acids. The CDR3 spells CASSLTDSNQPQHF. CDR3 DNA sequence: TGTGCCAGCAGCTTGACAGATAGCAATCAGCCCCAGCATTTT.

The V and J genes are TRBV9 and TRBJ2-2, with TRBD2 identical over 7 bases. The length of the CDR3 is 16 residues. CDR1 is SGDLS and CDR2 is YYNGEE in the germline V gene. The V segment lost 3 bases and the J segment 5 bases; nucleotides outside the gene matches: 10. The CDR3 loop is CASSAVGLAATGELFF. The CDR3 bases are TGTGCCAGCAGCGCCGTGGGGCTAGCGGCTACCGGGGAGCTGTTTTTT.

V gene TRBV7-8 combines with J gene TRBJ1-2; a possible D gene is TRBD1 (5 bases). Trimming cost V 8 bases and J 0 bases, with 10 bases left between them. CDR3 length: 13 residues. Germline values: CDR1 SGHVS, CDR2 FQNEAQ. CDR3 protein: CASGGGTNYGYTF. The CDR3 coding sequence is TGTGCCAGCGGGGGAGGGACTAACTATGGCTACACCTTC. The variable domain in full, with the rest retrieved from reference TRBV7-8 and TRBJ1-2, is GAGVSQSPRYKVAKRGQDVALRCDPISGHVSLFWYQQALGQGPEFLTYFQNEAQLDKSGLPSDRFFAERPEGSVSTLKIQRTQQEDSAVYLCASGGGTNYGYTFGSGTRLTVV.

This chain links TRBV19 with TRBJ1-1; D is possibly TRBD1 (5 bases). Germline V gene lookup returns CDR1 LNHDA and CDR2 SQIVND (reference sequence). CDR3 size: 13 residues. V dropped 5 bases and J dropped 1 base, with 8 bases sitting between them. The CDR3 reads CASSVTENTEAFF. CDR3 DNA: TGTGCCAGTAGTGTGACAGAGAACACTGAAGCTTTCTTT.

This chain uses TRBV6-5 with TRBJ1-2; maybe TRBD1 (5 bases). This CDR3 is 11 amino acids long. CDR1 and CDR2 from the germline V gene are MNHEY and SVGAGI. The V end lost 4 bases, the J end lost 7 bases, and 7 bases lay between the germline ends. CDR3 DNA sequence: TGTGCCAGCAGTTCGAGGGGTGGCTACACCTTC. Residues: CASSSRGGYTF.

The V call is TRBV20-1, the J call TRBJ2-5; 7 nucleotides align to TRBD2. This CDR3 spans 14 amino acids. Germline V gene sequence: CDR1 DFQATT, CDR2 SNEGSKA (reference sequence). J was trimmed by 2 bases and V by 1 base; bases with no gene match: 4. The CDR3 DNA reads TGCAGTGCTAGAGGCGGGAGCCATCAAGAGACCCAGTACTTC. Its protein product is CSARGGSHQETQYF.

The rearrangement uses TRBV3-1 and TRBJ1-1, with unresolved D. Trimming removed 2 bases at V and 0 bases at J, with 10 bases between. CDR3 length equals 15 residues. Germline V gene sequence: CDR1 LGHDT, CDR2 YNNKEL (reference sequence). CDR3 sequence (DNA): TGTGCCAGCAGCCAATTTTCCAGAATGAACACTGAAGCTTTCTTT. It specifies CASSQFSRMNTEAFF.

The chain employs TRBV24-1 and TRBJ2-5; D gene ambiguous. Between the trimmed V and J ends, which lost 1 base and 5 bases, there was a span of 16 bases. The CDR3 runs to 16 residues. From germline, CDR1 is KGHDR and CDR2 SFDVKD. The CDR3 is CATSDFWSEHGETQYF. The DNA of the CDR3 is TGTGCCACCAGTGATTTTTGGTCGGAGCATGGTGAGACCCAGTACTTC.

V is TRBV19 and J is TRBJ2-1, with 10 bases identical to TRBD2. Trimming at V came to 5 bases and at J to 6 bases, leaving 16 bases not matched to a gene. The CDR3 consists of 18 residues. The germline V gene encodes CDR1 LNHDA and CDR2 SQIVND (reference sequence). For the CDR3, the DNA is TGTGCCAGTAGTTCACTAACCCCCACTAGCGGGACGGGCAATGAGCAGTTCTTC. It translates to CASSSLTPTSGTGNEQFF.

This chain joins TRBV2 and TRBJ2-7; tentatively, D is TRBD1 or TRBD2 (6 bases each). V lost 3 bases, J lost 7 bases, and 22 bases lay in between. The germline V gene has CDR1 SNHLY and CDR2 FYNNEI. The CDR3 spans 16 residues. The DNA of the CDR3 is TGTGCCAGCAGTGAGAATCGGGGGACACCCACTTTGGAGCAGTACTTC. It translates to CASSENRGTPTLEQYF.

The rearrangement joins TRBV9 to TRBJ2-7; D call uncertain. V lost 2 bases and J lost 0, with 9 bases in between. Germline values: CDR1 SGDLS, CDR2 YYNGEE. CDR3 length: 14 amino acids. CDR3: CASSVGGPSYEQYF. Written as DNA, the CDR3 is TGTGCCAGCAGCGTCGGTGGCCCCTCCTACGAGCAGTACTTC.

The rearrangement links TRBV7-2 to TRBJ2-2; no definite D call. Per the germline V gene, CDR1 is SGHTA and CDR2 is FQGNSA. The V end lost 2 bases, the J end lost 5 bases, and 21 bases lay between the germline ends. The CDR3 is 18 amino acids. The CDR3 sequence: CASSLSGLKLWGTGELFF. In DNA form, the CDR3 reads TGTGCCAGCAGCTTATCGGGCCTCAAACTCTGGGGAACCGGGGAGCTGTTTTTT.

This clonotype was observed a handful of times. The chain is built from TRBV4-3 and TRBJ2-5, with TRBD1 identical over 7 bases. This CDR3 region has 16 residues. After removal of 2 bases from V and 3 bases from J, the junction contained 9 bases not matched to a gene. From germline, CDR1 is LGHNA and CDR2 YSLEER. This CDR3 is CASSQKFPGQKETQYF. CDR3 DNA: TGCGCCAGCAGCCAAAAATTTCCGGGACAGAAAGAGACCCAGTACTTC.

This chain connects TRBV3-1 to TRBJ2-5; tentative D call: TRBD1 (5 bases). V lost 1 base, J lost 3 bases, and 21 bases lay in between. The CDR3 runs to 18 residues. The germline V gene has CDR1 LGHDT and CDR2 YNNKEL (reference sequence). The CDR3 loop reads CASSQVGETDDQKETQYF. CDR3 in DNA: TGTGCCAGCAGCCAAGTAGGGGAAACGGACGACCAGAAAGAGACCCAGTACTTC.

The V and J genes are TRBV9 and TRBJ2-7, with 8 bases matching TRBD2. With 7 bases clipped from V and 7 bases from J, the junction kept 13 bases outside the gene matches. Germline CDR1 reads SGDLS; CDR2 reads YYNGEE. This CDR3 spans 14 amino acids. The CDR3 sequence: CASGSGGSDVEQYF. The CDR3 nucleotides read TGTGCCAGCGGCTCGGGAGGGTCGGACGTGGAGCAGTACTTC.

This rearrangement joins TRBV7-9 to TRBJ2-3, with 7 bases that match TRBD2. The CDR3 has 14 residues. Germline V gene lookup returns CDR1 SEHNR and CDR2 FQNEAQ (reference sequence). After removal of 4 bases from V and 4 bases from J, the junction contained 5 bases not matched to a gene. CDR3 in amino acids: CASSSSGAPDTQYF. The CDR3 nucleotides are TGTGCCAGCAGCTCCAGCGGGGCCCCAGATACGCAGTATTTT. The variable domain in full, with the rest retrieved from reference TRBV7-9 and TRBJ2-3, is DTGVSQNPRHKITKRGQNVTFRCDPISEHNRLYWYRQTLGQGPEFLTYFQNEAQLEKSRLLSDRFSAERPKGSFSTLEIQRTEQGDSAMYLCASSSSGAPDTQYFGPGTRLTVL.

This chain uses TRBV19 with TRBJ1-5, with D uncertain. With 3 bases removed from V and 5 bases from J, the gap between germline ends came to 8 bases. The CDR3 loop spans 13 amino acids. Germline V CDR1 and CDR2: LNHDA, SQIVND (reference sequence). Written as DNA, the CDR3 is TGTGCCAGTAGTATCAATATCGATCAGCCCCAGCATTTT. It specifies CASSINIDQPQHF.

The V gene is TRBV6-4, the J gene TRBJ2-1; D may match TRBD1 or TRBD2 (5 bases each). V shed 3 bases and J shed 10 bases, with 13 bases lying between them. Germline CDR1 and CDR2: MRHNA and SNTAGT. This CDR3 contains 13 residues. The chain's CDR3 is CASSEWDQGEQFF. DNA of the CDR3: TGTGCCAGCAGTGAGTGGGACCAAGGGGAGCAGTTCTTC.

This CDR3 is CASSLAWTGGTETQYF. CDR3 nucleotides: TGTGCCAGCAGCTTGGCCTGGACAGGGGGCACAGAGACCCAGTACTTC. The chain uses TRBV5-6 and TRBJ2-5; 11 positions agree with TRBD1. V lost 0 bases to trimming and J lost 4 bases; unmatched junction nucleotides: 5. Germline-derived CDR1 and CDR2 are SGHDT and YYEEEE. The CDR3 runs 16 residues.

Only a few counts were recorded for this clonotype. The chain uses TRBV5-1 and TRBJ2-1; 7 bases align to TRBD1. V dropped 9 bases and J dropped 7; count of bases not matched to a gene: 10. This CDR3 is 13 amino acids long. Germline CDR1 is SGHRS and CDR2 is YFSETQ. The CDR3 nucleotides read TGCGCCACCGGATGGACAGGACCAAATGAGCAGTTCTTC. This sequence encodes CATGWTGPNEQFF.

The gene calls are TRBV29-1 and TRBJ2-3; TRBD2 agrees at 13 bases. V lost 1 base and J lost 10; bases outside the gene matches: 11. The germline gives CDR1 SQVTM, CDR2 ANQGSEA. The CDR3 is 16 residues long. DNA of the CDR3: TGCAGCGTTGAAGCAATCAGAACTAGCGGGAGGGCTGCGCAGTATTTT. This translates into CSVEAIRTSGRAAQYF.

This rearrangement joins TRBV5-6 to TRBJ2-5, with D hard to call. The CDR3 consists of 12 residues. CDR1 is SGHDT and CDR2 is YYEEEE in the germline V gene. V lost 3 bases and J 2 bases, leaving 5 bases between the germline ends. The CDR3, as DNA: TGTGCCAGCAGCTGGACGCAAGAGACCCAGTACTTC. Amino acids: CASSWTQETQYF.

The chain uses TRBV6-6 and TRBJ2-7, with D perhaps being TRBD1 or TRBD2 (5 bases each). CDR1 is MNHNY and CDR2 is SVGAGI in the germline V gene (reference sequence). CDR3 size: 15 residues. V was pared by 7 bases and J by 6 bases, with 22 bases between. CDR3: CASTFGDGVRREQYF. CDR3 coding DNA: TGTGCCAGCACCTTCGGGGACGGCGTTAGGCGCGAGCAGTACTTC.

V is TRBV2 and J is TRBJ2-7; no definite D call. CDR3 length: 13 amino acids. Germline assignment: CDR1 SNHLY and CDR2 FYNNEI. Trimming shortened V by 4 bases and J by 0 bases, and 7 bases separated the two germline ends. In DNA, the CDR3 is TGTGCCAGCAGTGCCCCCCGCTCCTACGAGCAGTACTTC. Protein sequence: CASSAPRSYEQYF.

The table lists this clonotype with a few counts. Here the CDR3 reads CASSGTSEDTQYF. The CDR3 region has the DNA TGTGCCAGCTCCGGGACTAGCGAGGATACGCAGTATTTT. The genes are TRBV18 and TRBJ2-3; 10 bases match TRBD2. Per the germline V gene, CDR1 is KGHSH and CDR2 is LQKENI. The CDR3 extends over 13 amino acids. Trimming took 6 bases from V and 6 from J; bases not matched to a gene: 3.